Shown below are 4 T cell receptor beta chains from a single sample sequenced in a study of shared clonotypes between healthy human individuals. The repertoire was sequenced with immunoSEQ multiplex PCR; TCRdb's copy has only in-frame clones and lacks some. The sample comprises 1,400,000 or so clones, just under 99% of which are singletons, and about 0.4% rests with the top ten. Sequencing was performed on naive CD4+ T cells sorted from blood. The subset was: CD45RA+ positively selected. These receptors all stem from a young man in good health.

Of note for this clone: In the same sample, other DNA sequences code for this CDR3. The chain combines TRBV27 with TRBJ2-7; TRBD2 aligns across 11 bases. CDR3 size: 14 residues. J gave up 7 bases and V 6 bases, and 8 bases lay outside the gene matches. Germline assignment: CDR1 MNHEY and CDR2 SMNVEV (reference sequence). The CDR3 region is CASSYSGRAREQYF. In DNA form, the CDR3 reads TGTGCCAGCAGCTATAGCGGGAGGGCGCGTGAGCAGTACTTC.

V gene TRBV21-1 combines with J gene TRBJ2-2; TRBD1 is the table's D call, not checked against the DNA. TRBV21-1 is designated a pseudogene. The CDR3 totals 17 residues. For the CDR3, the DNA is TGTGCCAGCAGAGCAGGTGGGGGCCCCTCGAACACCGGGGAGCTGTTTTTT. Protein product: CASRAGGGPSNTGELFF.

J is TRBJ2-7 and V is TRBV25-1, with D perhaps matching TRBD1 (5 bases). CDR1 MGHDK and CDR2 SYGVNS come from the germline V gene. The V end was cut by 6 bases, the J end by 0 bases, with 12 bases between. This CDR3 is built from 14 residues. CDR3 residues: CASSLDSPSYEQYF. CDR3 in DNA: TGTGCCAGCAGCCTAGACAGCCCCTCCTACGAGCAGTACTTC.

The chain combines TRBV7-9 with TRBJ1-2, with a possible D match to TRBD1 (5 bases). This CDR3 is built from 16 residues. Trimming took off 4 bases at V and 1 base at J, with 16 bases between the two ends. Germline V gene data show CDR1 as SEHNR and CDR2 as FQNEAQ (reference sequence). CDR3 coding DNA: TGTGCCAGCAGCTCACAGACAGTCGGATATAACTATGGCTACACCTTC. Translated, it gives CASSSQTVGYNYGYTF.